Included here is one T cell receptor (beta chain) sequence, with context. Its antigen target is currently unknown. No base quality values were provided; no much bigger clone lies one nucleotide off. The trial excluded patients who had a history of autoimmune disease or who were on systemic immunosuppression. Peripheral blood for TCR sequencing was drawn from every dose cohort at baseline, at cycle 4 day 1 and at cycle 7 day 1. The samples were drawn from a first-in-human, open-label, multicenter phase I dose-escalation trial of ivuxolimab. The trial enrolled adults with locally advanced or metastatic head and neck squamous cell, hepatocellular, melanoma or renal cell carcinoma. Before TCR sequencing, CD4+ and CD8+ T cells were separately sorted from peripheral blood. Genomic DNA was isolated from the sorted cells so that the TCRbeta CDR3 region could be sequenced. TCRbeta CDR3 regions were sequenced using the immunoSEQ Assay. TCRdb retrieved this table from immuneACCESS and kept in-frame rearrangements only. Not all clones are present; in checked studies, unresolved V genes account for under half, and no reason is known for the remainder. This sample lists about 76,000 clones; 65% to 90% were detected once. The ten largest clonotypes hold roughly 3.1% of the sample.

This entry comes from a study of OX40 agonist ivuxolimab in advanced cancers. Context from the whole study: The costimulatory receptor OX40 (CD134) was targeted by ivuxolimab, a fully human IgG2 agonistic monoclonal antibody. Of the approximately 50 patients in dose escalation, approximately 20 had hepatocellular carcinoma, about 15 had melanoma, 9 had renal cell carcinoma and 9 had head and neck cancer. The paper describes the monotherapy dose-escalation part (N ≈ 52 patients) of the phase I trial of ivuxolimab. Intravenous ivuxolimab was administered to patients every 2 weeks at six dose levels: 0.01, 0.1, 0.3, 1.5, 3 and 10 mg/kg. Three dose-escalation patients achieved partial responses, one with hepatocellular carcinoma and two with cutaneous melanoma. Patients were allowed to have had prior anti-PD-1, anti-PD-L1 or anti-CTLA-4 therapy, and less than 45% of the dose-escalation patients had previously received checkpoint inhibitors. The purpose of peripheral TCRbeta sequencing was to test whether ivuxolimab changed TCR sequence diversity and led to clonal T-cell expansion. In the dose-escalation cohort, approximately 83% of patients were male, and the mean age was around 65 years with a range of roughly 23 to 79. Overall results and qualifications from the work: Antigen specificity was not determined for the clonally expanded peripheral T cells. Low levels of normalized T-cell clonal expansion were also seen in some patients who did not respond. At doses from 0.1 to 3.0 mg/kg, clonal expansion was seen in both CD4+ and CD8+ blood T cells between baseline and week 6. On average, CD8+ T cells showed more expanded clones than CD4+ T cells after ivuxolimab. In partial responders in the 0.1-3.0 mg/kg groups, normalized peripheral clonal expansion was found to be among the lowest, especially among CD8+ T cells.

Trimming removed 3 bases from V and 2 bases from J, leaving 14 bases between the germline ends. The CDR3, cysteine through phenylalanine, is 15 amino acids long. Of the read, only the CDR3 DNA is kept; its 45 bases are in frame from base 1. CDR1 SGHNT and CDR2 YYREEE are derived from the germline V gene (reference sequence). The origin of this receptor is an adult with an advanced solid tumor such as melanoma, head and neck, liver or kidney cancer. The input for sequencing was CD4+ or CD8+ T cells sorted from blood, taken in a trial of the OX40 agonist ivuxolimab. The sequence links TRBV5-4 to TRBJ1-2, with the D gene call left open. This receptor carries the CDR3 CASSWRATDNYGYTF. The nucleotide sequence reads as follows: TGTGCCAGCAGCTGGAGAGCGACGGACAACTATGGCTACACCTTC.